These 20 T cell receptor beta chains share one sample of origin, sequenced in a study of response to subunit inactivated influenza vaccine. TCRdb used MiXCR to reprocess the RT-PCR reads, holding one entry per CDR3 protein. The sample has 150,000 to 200,000 distinct CDR3 sequences; 12% are singletons. The sample was also reused in another study, on T cells expressing NK-cell markers. This second study notes: As the method of synthesis, 5'RACE template switching with UMIs yielded TCR beta cDNA.

This material consisted of CD8+ T cells sorted from PBMCs, taken about 13 days after vaccination. The receptors were gathered from a man over 45 who received an inactivated influenza vaccine.

The J gene is TRBJ2-1, the V gene TRBV6-5; D is undetermined. The V and J ends lost 2 bases and 5 bases respectively, with 13 bases between them. This CDR3 has 15 amino acids. Germline CDR1 and CDR2: MNHEY and SVGAGI. For the CDR3, the DNA is TGTGCCAGCAGTTACGACGTCCGTCTTCACAATGAGCAGTTCTTC. This translates into CASSYDVRLHNEQFF.

This clonotype was seen a handful of times. CDR3 DNA: TGTGCCAGCAGTCGTCCGGGGTCCCCTCAAGAGACCCAGTACTTC. It is translated as CASSRPGSPQETQYF. This chain links TRBV7-9 with TRBJ2-5; tentative D call: TRBD2 (5 bases). V gave up 6 bases and J gave up 2 bases, with 16 bases separating them. This CDR3 spans 15 amino acids. Germline loops: CDR1 SEHNR, CDR2 FQNEAQ (reference sequence). Variable domain in full (rest from reference TRBV7-9 and TRBJ2-5): DTGVSQNPRHKITKRGQNVTFRCDPISEHNRLYWYRQTLGQGPEFLTYFQNEAQLEKSRLLSDRFSAERPKGSFSTLEIQRTEQGDSAMYLCASSRPGSPQETQYFGPGTRLLVL.

This clonotype was seen just once. The gene calls are TRBV5-1 and TRBJ2-1, with 8 bases fitting TRBD2. In germline, CDR1 is SGHRS, CDR2 YFSETQ. Trimming removed 2 bases from V and 1 base from J; junction bases left unmatched: 5. There are 16 residues in the CDR3. The CDR3 nucleotides read TGCGCCAGCAGCTTCAGGGCTAGCGGGTCCTACAATGAGCAGTTCTTC. Protein product: CASSFRASGSYNEQFF.

The chain joins TRBV27 to TRBJ2-7; 7 bases are a match to TRBD2. Germline V gives CDR1 MNHEY, CDR2 SMNVEV (reference sequence). V shed 5 bases, J shed 4 bases, and the junction held 5 bases outside the gene matches. The CDR3 covers 13 residues. The CDR3 coding sequence is TGTGCCAGCAGTCCTGTCGGGGGGTACGAGCAGTACTTC. The encoded protein is CASSPVGGYEQYF.

This sequence joins TRBV7-8 and TRBJ2-3, with D possibly TRBD1 on 6 matching bases. The CDR3 has 18 residues. Germline CDR1 reads SGHVS; CDR2 reads FQNEAQ. Trimming pared 5 bases from V and 2 bases from J, leaving 23 bases between. CDR3 in amino acids: CASSRVLAGTLYTDTQYF. Written as DNA, the CDR3 is TGTGCCAGCAGCCGTGTTTTAGCCGGGACATTGTACACAGATACGCAGTATTTT.

This clonotype was seen more than once but under ten times. The chain links TRBV5-1 to TRBJ2-5; D not certain. V lost 0 bases, J lost 6 bases, and 12 bases lay in between. The CDR3 runs to 14 residues. From germline, CDR1 is SGHRS and CDR2 YFSETQ. CDR3 sequence (DNA): TGCGCCAGCAGCTTGGCGAGACGGGCGAAGACCCAGTACTTC. Its protein is CASSLARRAKTQYF.

This clonotype was detected only a few times. This chain connects TRBV27 to TRBJ2-2; TRBD1 is a possible D gene (5 bases). The germline CDR1 and CDR2 sequences are MNHEY and SMNVEV (reference sequence). The V and J ends lost 2 bases and 5 bases respectively, with 15 bases between them. The CDR3 extends over 16 amino acids. The CDR3 loop is CASSLVAGRLTGELFF. The CDR3 bases are TGTGCCAGCAGTTTAGTAGCAGGGCGGCTTACCGGGGAGCTGTTTTTT.

This clonotype was recorded a few times. The V and J genes are TRBV12-3 or TRBV12-4 and TRBJ1-2, with D maybe TRBD1 (5 bases). CDR3 length equals 13 residues. V lost 6 bases to trimming and J lost 8 bases, with 16 bases between them. The CDR3 DNA sequence: TGTGCCAGCAGAAGGGGACCGATTGACGGCTACACCTTC. It translates to CASRRGPIDGYTF.

This clonotype was seen a handful of times. The chain links TRBV12-3 or TRBV12-4 to TRBJ1-1, with 10 bases identical to TRBD1. CDR3 length equals 13 residues. V dropped 7 bases and J dropped 11; count of bases not matched to a gene: 10. Here the CDR3 DNA reads TGTGCCAGCATCCTACGGACAGGGGGGAAGGCTTTCTTT. Its translation: CASILRTGGKAFF.

The rearrangement joins TRBV24-1 to TRBJ2-1; D is possibly TRBD1 or TRBD2 (5 bases each). Trimming pared 5 bases from V and 2 bases from J, leaving 15 bases between. This CDR3 has 16 amino acids. Germline CDR1 KGHDR, CDR2 SFDVKD. This chain's CDR3 is CATSAASGATYNEQFF. The CDR3 DNA reads as TGTGCCACCAGTGCGGCGTCCGGGGCGACCTACAATGAGCAGTTCTTC.

J is TRBJ1-5 and V is TRBV5-8, with 9 positions matching TRBD1. Trimming took 4 bases from V and 5 from J; bases not matched to a gene: 7. CDR1 and CDR2 (germline): SGHTS, YDEGEE. The CDR3 has 15 amino acids. CDR3 loop: CASSLRQGGDQPQHF. The CDR3 DNA is TGTGCCAGCAGCCTCAGACAGGGGGGGGATCAGCCCCAGCATTTT.

This clonotype was found a few times. The rearrangement joins TRBV28 to TRBJ2-7; either TRBD1 or TRBD2 may supply D (6 bases each). V was clipped by 4 bases and J by 5 bases, with 12 bases between them. The germline CDR1 and CDR2 sequences are MDHEN and SYDVKM. This CDR3 is 13 amino acids long. CDR3 sequence reads: CASSYREVDEQYF. CDR3 DNA: TGTGCCAGCAGTTACAGGGAGGTAGACGAGCAGTACTTC.

The chain employs TRBV7-9 and TRBJ2-1; the match to TRBD2 covers 8 bases. V lost 4 bases to trimming and J lost 7 bases; unmatched junction nucleotides: 9. Germline CDR1 is SEHNR and CDR2 is FQNEAQ (reference sequence). CDR3 length: 15 residues. The DNA for the CDR3 is TGTGCCAGCAGCTCCTTGGCGGGAGGTCGAAATGAGCAGTTCTTC. It encodes CASSSLAGGRNEQFF.

V usage is TRBV29-1 and J usage is TRBJ1-1; D remains ambiguous. V lost 7 bases, J lost 10 bases, and 7 bases lay in between. The CDR3 is made up of 8 amino acids. Germline lookup yields CDR1 SQVTM and CDR2 ANQGSEA. CDR3: CSAPGAFF. The CDR3 DNA sequence: TGCAGCGCCCCTGGAGCTTTCTTT.

This clonotype occurred many times. The chain couples TRBV10-3 to TRBJ2-5, with D possibly matching TRBD2 (6 bases). Germline values: CDR1 ENHRY, CDR2 SYGVKD. The length of the CDR3 is 16 residues. Trimming stripped 0 bases from V and 0 bases from J, with 11 bases between. CDR3 bases: TGTGCCATCAGTGAGTCGATGGAGGGGTACCAAGAGACCCAGTACTTC. Translation gives CAISESMEGYQETQYF.

The chain employs TRBV20-1 and TRBJ2-1; 10 bases match TRBD2. Trimming took 5 bases from V and 2 from J; bases not matched to a gene: 12. CDR1 is DFQATT and CDR2 is SNEGSKA in the germline V gene (reference sequence). This CDR3 spans 17 amino acids. CDR3 sequence (DNA): TGCAGTGCTCCTTATCTTACTAGCGGGGCAACCTACAATGAGCAGTTCTTC. Amino acid sequence: CSAPYLTSGATYNEQFF.

This clonotype was picked up a small number of times. CDR3 amino acids: CASVDRVYEQYF. CDR3 bases: TGTGCCAGCGTGGACAGGGTATACGAGCAGTACTTC. The genes are TRBV2 and TRBJ2-7; 8 bases are shared with TRBD1. The CDR3 consists of 12 residues. Germline CDR1 reads SNHLY; CDR2 reads FYNNEI. Unmatched junction bases numbered 4, after V lost 8 bases and J lost 4 bases.

This clonotype was detected a few times. The V and J genes are TRBV6-4 and TRBJ2-7; TRBD2 agrees at 8 bases. Germline assignment: CDR1 MRHNA and CDR2 SNTAGT. The CDR3 consists of 20 residues. Unmatched junction bases numbered 27, after V lost 6 bases and J lost 5 bases. The CDR3 region is CASRTPESGRTLPSRNEQYF. The CDR3 bases are TGTGCCAGCAGGACTCCCGAGAGCGGGAGAACTCTCCCGTCACGTAACGAGCAGTACTTC.

There are a few counts of this clonotype. The gene calls are TRBV9 and TRBJ2-1, with 7 bases matching TRBD2. Germline V gives CDR1 SGDLS, CDR2 YYNGEE. This CDR3 spans 14 amino acids. With V trimmed by 4 bases and J by 6 bases, 7 bases remained unmatched. The DNA of the CDR3 is TGTGCCAGCAGCCCCTGGACTAGTATCAATGAGCAGTTCTTC. This encodes CASSPWTSINEQFF.

The chain uses TRBV6-1 and TRBJ1-1, with D unclear. Germline values: CDR1 MNHNS, CDR2 SASEGT. With 4 bases removed from V and 4 bases from J, the gap between germline ends came to 16 bases. CDR3 length equals 15 residues. The DNA for the CDR3 is TGTGCCAGCAGTGGACCCGACCGCCGCCTCACTGAAGCTTTCTTT. Translated, it gives CASSGPDRRLTEAFF.